Listed here is a single TCR beta chain. This entry comes from a study of blood T cell repertoires in COVID-19. For the study at large: PBMCs, B-cell-depleted T cells, or T cells provided the cDNA or gDNA that made up the material.

Method: immunoSEQ multiplex PCR; TCRdb's copy keeps in-frame clones and lacks some. Of under 200,000 clones listed, 70% to 90% are singletons. CDR1 SGHTA and CDR2 FQGTGA come from the germline V gene. CDR3 length: 15 amino acids. The V segment lost 5 bases and the J segment 4 bases; nucleotides outside the gene matches: 10. Sequencing was performed on peripheral blood. The chain employs TRBV7-3 and TRBJ2-5, with 7 bases identical to TRBD2. The receptor was isolated from a man in his late teens or twenties with acute or convalescent COVID-19. In DNA form, the CDR3 reads TGTGCCAGCAGCCCCACGGGGGGAAGGACAGAGACCCAGTACTTC. Amino acid sequence: CASSPTGGRTETQYF.